This TCR beta chain was sequenced during a study of early T cells in non-severe SARS-CoV-2 infection. The CDR3 sequence is 15 residues long. Researchers tagged individual cDNA molecules with unique molecular identifiers. TCRdb redid the calling of the 5' RACE reads with MiXCR, one entry per CDR3 protein. The repertoire includes around 33,000 distinct CDR3 sequences, 5% to 7% of them detected once, and less than 10% sits in the top ten. The sample holds many counts of this clonotype. Sequenced sample: whole blood. This clonotype was sampled from an adult who was a healthcare worker with PCR-confirmed SARS-CoV-2 infection or an uninfected control (not recorded which). The chain carries TRBV12-2 and TRBJ2-5. TRBV12-2 is annotated as a pseudogene. CDR3 region: CASRLAGSRQETQYF. In DNA, the CDR3 is TGTGCAAGTCGCTTAGCGGGGTCTAGACAAGAGACCCAGTACTTC.